Below, one TCR beta chain is given with its context. Its ends do not fully match the called genes, so a read error is possible. From germline, CDR1 is SGHRS and CDR2 YFSETQ. The CDR3 totals 12 residues. The data derive from a study of technical replicates of blood from a few donors. TCRdb's copy holds only in-frame clones and misses some; the assay was immunoSEQ multiplex PCR. The sample has 70,000 or so clones, 91% seen once. This clonotype originated in a human donor in good health. Some clones in this sample may be carry-over from other donors' samples. This chain links TRBV5-1 with TRBJ2-3, with a weak D call TRBD1 (5 bases). The sequenced sample was T cells isolated from PBMCs. The CDR3 DNA reads TGCGCCAGCAGCCTGGAAGGGGATACGCAGTGTTTT. It specifies CASSLEGDTQCF. Full variable domain (outside the CDR3, taken from reference TRBV5-1 and TRBJ2-3): KAGVTQTPRYLIKTRGQQVTLSCSPISGHRSVSWYQQTPGQGLQFLFEYFSETQRNKGNFPGRFSGRQFSNSRSEMNVSTLELGDSALYLCASSLEGDTQCFGPGTRLTVL.